The clone carrying this T cell receptor beta chain appeared once. The data derive from a study of CD4 T cell repertoires in COVID-19. TCRdb's copy holds only in-frame clones and misses some; the assay was immunoSEQ multiplex PCR. The sample contains approximately 79,000 clones, roughly 80% of which appear only once. This TCR derives from a human donor who had COVID-19. Sequencing used CD4+ T cells from peripheral blood, obtained after recovery from COVID-19.

CDR3 coding DNA: TGTGCCAGCAGTTTAGCGGGAACGGGGGAGCAGTACTTC. It is translated as CASSLAGTGEQYF. The gene calls are TRBV2 and TRBJ2-7; 8 positions agree with TRBD2. The V gene end was trimmed by 5 bases and the J gene end by 7 bases; junction bases not matched to a gene: 7. Germline V gives CDR1 SNHLY, CDR2 FYNNEI. The CDR3 runs 13 residues.